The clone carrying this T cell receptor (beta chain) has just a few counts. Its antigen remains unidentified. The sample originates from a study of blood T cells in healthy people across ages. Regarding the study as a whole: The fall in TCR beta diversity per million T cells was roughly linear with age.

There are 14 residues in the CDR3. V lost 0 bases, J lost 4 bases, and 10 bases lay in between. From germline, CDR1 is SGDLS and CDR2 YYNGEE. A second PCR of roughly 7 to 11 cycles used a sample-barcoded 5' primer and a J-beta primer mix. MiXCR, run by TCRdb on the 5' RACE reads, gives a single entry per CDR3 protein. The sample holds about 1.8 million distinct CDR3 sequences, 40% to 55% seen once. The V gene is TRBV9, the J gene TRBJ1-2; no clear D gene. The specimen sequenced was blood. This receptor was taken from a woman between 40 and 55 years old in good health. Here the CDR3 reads CASSVDYYSYGYTF. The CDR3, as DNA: TGTGCCAGCAGCGTAGATTATTACAGCTATGGCTACACCTTC. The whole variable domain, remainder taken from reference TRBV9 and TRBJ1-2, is DSGVTQTPKHLITATGQRVTLRCSPRSGDLSVYWYQQSLDQGLQFLIQYYNGEERAKGNILERFSAQQFPDLHSELNLSSLELGDSALYFCASSVDYYSYGYTFGSGTRLTVV.